This TCR beta chain was recorded in a study of spatial heterogeneity in lung cancer. Study context: Detection consistently captured more beta-chain sequences than alpha-chain sequences.

Study results and limitations: Among blood samples, ubiquitous expanded tumor TCRs appeared more at resection than at follow-up.

The time point denotes: sample taken at primary tumor resection. Material for sequencing was whole RNA from tumor, nontumor lung or frozen PBMC, left unsorted. The cohort: under 80 early-stage, untreated non-small cell lung cancer patients. The CDR3 has 14 amino acids. The J segment lost 11 bases and the V segment lost 2 bases, leaving 9 bases of the junction unmatched. Germline CDR1 and CDR2: SEHNR and FQNEAQ (reference sequence). Notes on this clonotype: Its antigen is unknown.

In the library, each TCR cDNA molecule bore its own unique molecular identifier. MiXCR, applied by TCRdb to the 5' RACE reads, yields one record per CDR3 protein. The table has 45,000 to 65,000 distinct CDR3 sequences, approximately 7% seen once. This sequence joins TRBV7-9 and TRBJ1-1; 9 nucleotides agree with TRBD1. This TCR derives from a female donor with early-stage non-small cell lung cancer. Sequences were derived from PBMCs, sampled at surgery. The CDR3 region has the DNA TGTGCCAGCAGCTTATGGGACAGGGTAATAGATGCTTTCTTT. Translating gives CASSLWDRVIDAFF.